These 18 T cell receptor beta chains came from one sample sequenced in a study of CD8 T cells in ankylosing spondylitis. TCRdb recomputed calls from the 5' RACE reads with MiXCR, one row per CDR3 protein. This table has more than 600,000 distinct CDR3 sequences, about 20% appearing once. Notes on the study in general: About 8 highly homologous variants made up a TCR beta motif, and this motif appeared characteristic of ankylosing spondylitis blood.

Antigens for these TCRs are unknown. Sequenced sample: blood, either unsorted or a sorted T cell fraction (not recorded which). The receptors were gathered from a male donor with ankylosing spondylitis.

The chain is built from TRBV4-3 and TRBJ2-6; D gene uncertain. V was shortened by 0 bases and J by 0 bases, with 6 bases between the two germline ends. This CDR3 has 16 residues. Germline V gene lookup returns CDR1 LGHNA and CDR2 YSLEER. CDR3 amino acids: CASSQEGHSGANVLTF. CDR3 in DNA: TGCGCCAGCAGCCAAGAGGGCCACTCTGGGGCCAACGTCCTGACTTTC.

This clonotype was counted only a few times. In nucleotides, the CDR3 is TGTGCCATCAGTGATACGGGGTCGGCTAGCGGGAGAAGAGATACGCAGTATTTT. It is translated as CAISDTGSASGRRDTQYF. The chain couples TRBV10-3 to TRBJ2-3; 10 bases map to TRBD2. Trimming cost V 3 bases and J 5 bases; bases outside gene matches: 14. The CDR3 extends over 18 amino acids. Germline V lookup: CDR1 ENHRY, CDR2 SYGVKD.

This clonotype was found a few times. This chain links TRBV7-3 with TRBJ2-1; TRBD2 might be the D (5 bases). The V gene's germline CDR1 is SGHTA and CDR2 FQGTGA. The CDR3 covers 15 residues. V was shortened by 0 bases and J by 0 bases, with 6 bases between the two germline ends. The CDR3 is CASSLTAASYNEQFF. DNA for the CDR3: TGTGCCAGCAGCTTAACAGCGGCCTCCTACAATGAGCAGTTCTTC.

The chain uses TRBV20-1 and TRBJ2-2; TRBD2 aligns across 7 bases. Germline assignment: CDR1 DFQATT and CDR2 SNEGSKA (reference sequence). The CDR3 runs to 16 residues. Germline trimming cut 8 bases from V and 0 bases from J; bases unmatched to any gene: 12. The CDR3 sequence is CSLAGLRYANTGELFF. CDR3 DNA: TGCAGTTTAGCGGGCCTTAGATACGCGAACACCGGGGAGCTGTTTTTT.

The chain uses TRBV11-2 and TRBJ2-2; TRBD1 is a possible D gene (6 bases). The CDR3 sequence is 17 residues long. Trimming took 1 base from V and 0 from J, leaving 12 bases between them. Germline V gene sequence: CDR1 SGHAT, CDR2 FQNNGV. CDR3 protein: CASSLGAQGSNTGELFF. CDR3 coding DNA: TGTGCCAGCAGCTTAGGGGCACAGGGTTCGAACACCGGGGAGCTGTTTTTT. Full variable domain (outside the CDR3, taken from reference TRBV11-2 and TRBJ2-2): EAGVAQSPRYKIIEKRQSVAFWCNPISGHATLYWYQQILGQGPKLLIQFQNNGVVDDSQLPKDRFSAERLKGVDSTLKIQPAKLEDSAVYLCASSLGAQGSNTGELFFGEGSRLTVL.

V gene TRBV25-1 combines with J gene TRBJ1-4; no clear D. Germline V lookup: CDR1 MGHDK, CDR2 SYGVNS. Between the trimmed V and J ends, which lost 5 bases and 6 bases, there was a span of 10 bases. The CDR3 runs to 13 residues. CDR3 sequence reads: CASSWGVDEKLFF. CDR3 nucleotide sequence: TGTGCCAGCAGTTGGGGTGTTGATGAAAAACTGTTTTTT.

The chain combines TRBV29-1 with TRBJ2-7; 11 nucleotides align to TRBD1. The CDR3 spans 14 residues. Germline values: CDR1 SQVTM, CDR2 ANQGSEA. The junction had 3 bases not matched to a gene; V was cut back by 3 bases and J by 2 bases. The CDR3 DNA sequence: TGCAGCGTTGAGGGACAGGGGGAAACCTACGAGCAGTACTTC. Its translation is CSVEGQGETYEQYF.

The chain employs TRBV7-2 and TRBJ2-3, with 16 bases matching TRBD2. The CDR3 is 17 amino acids. After removal of 0 bases from V and 6 bases from J, the junction contained 3 bases not matched to a gene. The germline gives CDR1 SGHTA, CDR2 FQGNSA. The CDR3: CASSLAGLAGGRDTQYF. The CDR3 DNA reads TGTGCCAGCAGCTTAGCGGGACTAGCGGGGGGGCGGGATACGCAGTATTTT.

CDR3 amino acids: CASSLEGLAGNTIYF. The CDR3 bases are TGTGCCAGCAGCTTAGAGGGGTTGGCTGGAAACACCATATATTTT. V usage is TRBV7-8 and J usage is TRBJ1-3; tentatively, D is TRBD1 (5 bases). Germline values: CDR1 SGHVS, CDR2 FQNEAQ. The CDR3 loop spans 15 amino acids. V was clipped by 1 base and J by 2 bases, with 9 bases between them. Full variable domain (rest looked up from reference TRBV7-8 and TRBJ1-3): GAGVSQSPRYKVAKRGQDVALRCDPISGHVSLFWYQQALGQGPEFLTYFQNEAQLDKSGLPSDRFFAERPEGSVSTLKIQRTQQEDSAVYLCASSLEGLAGNTIYFGEGSWLTVV.

The V and J genes are TRBV3-1 and TRBJ1-5; no clear D. CDR1 is LGHDT, CDR2 YNNKEL, per germline (reference sequence). Trimming removed 6 bases from V and 1 base from J, with 13 bases in between. This CDR3 has 15 residues. The CDR3 DNA sequence: TGTGCCAGCAGTCCCGGACTCAGAAGCAATCAGCCCCAGCATTTT. Its translation is CASSPGLRSNQPQHF.

J is TRBJ2-3 and V is TRBV29-1, with 7 bases that match TRBD1. The V gene's germline CDR1 is SQVTM and CDR2 ANQGSEA. The V gene end was trimmed by 6 bases and the J gene end by 2 bases; junction bases not matched to a gene: 29. The CDR3 loop spans 21 amino acids. The CDR3 is CSVLSTPGHRGLVSLTDTQYF. Here the CDR3 DNA reads TGCAGCGTCCTTTCGACACCAGGACACAGGGGTCTTGTTAGTCTCACAGATACGCAGTATTTT.

The chain links TRBV5-1 to TRBJ1-6; D remains unclear. The CDR3 is made up of 15 amino acids. Germline V lookup: CDR1 SGHRS, CDR2 YFSETQ. Trimming cost V 4 bases and J 9 bases, with 17 bases left between them. CDR3 residues: CASSPEASTGSPLHF. DNA of the CDR3: TGCGCCAGCAGCCCAGAAGCAAGTACGGGTTCACCCCTCCACTTT.

The rearrangement links TRBV6-5 to TRBJ2-2, with unresolved D. V shed 0 bases and J shed 4 bases, with 9 bases lying between them. The CDR3 consists of 15 residues. Germline V CDR1 and CDR2: MNHEY, SVGAGI. In DNA form, the CDR3 reads TGTGCCAGCAGTTACTCGGGATGGTTCACCGGGGAGCTGTTTTTT. It yields the protein CASSYSGWFTGELFF.

There are many counts of this clonotype. This chain uses TRBV20-1 with TRBJ2-7; D might be TRBD1 (5 bases). V lost 2 bases to trimming and J lost 0 bases, with 11 bases between them. This CDR3 is built from 14 residues. The germline V gene encodes CDR1 DFQATT and CDR2 SNEGSKA (reference sequence). The CDR3 DNA is TGCAGTGCTAGATCCCCGACAGTCTCCTACGAGCAGTACTTC. This gives the protein CSARSPTVSYEQYF.

This chain joins TRBV27 and TRBJ2-7; TRBD2 matches 11 bases. The trim removed 8 bases at V and 3 bases at J, leaving 9 bases unmatched. This CDR3 has 15 amino acids. CDR1 and CDR2 (germline): MNHEY, SMNVEV (reference sequence). As DNA, the CDR3 is TGTGCCAGCCGGTACACTAGCGGGGGAGTCTACGAGCAGTACTTC. It is translated as CASRYTSGGVYEQYF.

This chain joins TRBV15 and TRBJ2-4, with 12 bases fitting TRBD2. Trimming took 5 bases from V and 9 from J; bases not matched to a gene: 8. Germline V lookup: CDR1 LNHNV, CDR2 YYDKDF (reference sequence). This CDR3 comprises 15 residues. The CDR3 DNA reads as TGTGCCACCAGCGACCTAGCGGGGGGGCGGACCATTCAGTACTTC. Translated, it gives CATSDLAGGRTIQYF.

This clonotype was seen only a few times. This chain links TRBV12-3 or TRBV12-4 with TRBJ2-2; maybe TRBD2 (6 bases). The CDR3 consists of 15 residues. The V and J ends lost 5 bases and 4 bases respectively, with 14 bases between them. The CDR3 nucleotides read TGTGCCAGCAGTCCCAATGGGGGGAGCACCGGGGAGCTGTTTTTT. It yields the protein CASSPNGGSTGELFF.

This clonotype has just one count. V and J are TRBV6-2 or TRBV6-3 and TRBJ1-6; 7 bases agree with TRBD1. The ends lost 1 base at V and 7 bases at J; junction bases unmatched: 7. CDR3 length: 16 residues. The germline CDR1 and CDR2 sequences are MNHEY and SVGEGT. The CDR3 DNA reads as TGTGCCAGCAGTTACTACGTCGGGACAGCGAATTCACCCCTCCACTTT. Translation: CASSYYVGTANSPLHF.